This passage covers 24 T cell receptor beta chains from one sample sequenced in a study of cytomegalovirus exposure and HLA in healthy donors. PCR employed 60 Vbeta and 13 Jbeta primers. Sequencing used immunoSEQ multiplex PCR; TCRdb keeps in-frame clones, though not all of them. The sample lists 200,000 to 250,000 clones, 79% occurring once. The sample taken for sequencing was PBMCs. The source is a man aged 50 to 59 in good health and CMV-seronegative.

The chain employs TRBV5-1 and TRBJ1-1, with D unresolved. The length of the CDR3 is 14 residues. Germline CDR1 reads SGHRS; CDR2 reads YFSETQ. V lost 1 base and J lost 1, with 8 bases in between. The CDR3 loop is CASSLYGGNTEAFF. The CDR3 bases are TGCGCCAGCAGCTTGTATGGAGGGAACACTGAAGCTTTCTTT.

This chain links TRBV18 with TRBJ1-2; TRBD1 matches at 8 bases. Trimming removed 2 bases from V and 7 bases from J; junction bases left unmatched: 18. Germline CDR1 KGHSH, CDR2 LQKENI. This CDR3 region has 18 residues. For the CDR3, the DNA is TGTGCCAGCTCACCATTCTCCGCAGGGGGCAAAGGGTCTTTTGGCTACACCTTC. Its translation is CASSPFSAGGKGSFGYTF.

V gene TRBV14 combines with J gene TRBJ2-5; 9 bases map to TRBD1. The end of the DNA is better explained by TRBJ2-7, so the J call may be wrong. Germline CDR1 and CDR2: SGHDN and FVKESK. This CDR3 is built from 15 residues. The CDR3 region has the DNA TGTGCCAGCAGCCGACGGACAGGGGTCTCCTACGAGCAGTACTTC. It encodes CASSRRTGVSYEQYF.

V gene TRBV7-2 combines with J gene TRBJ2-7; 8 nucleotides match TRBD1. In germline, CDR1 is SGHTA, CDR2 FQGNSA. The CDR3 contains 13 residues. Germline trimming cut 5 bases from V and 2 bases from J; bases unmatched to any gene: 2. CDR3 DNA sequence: TGTGCCAGCAGCCCGACAGGGGCCTACGAGCAGTACTTC. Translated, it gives CASSPTGAYEQYF.

The CDR3 sequence is CASSSEGSSNYGYTF. The CDR3 DNA reads as TGCGCCAGCAGTTCGGAGGGGTCCTCCAACTATGGCTACACCTTC. V is TRBV23-1 and J is TRBJ1-2; tentatively, D is TRBD1 (5 bases). TRBV23-1 is assigned to the ORF class and has an uncertain function. The CDR3 runs to 15 residues. The V and J ends lost 5 bases and 2 bases respectively, with 15 bases between them.

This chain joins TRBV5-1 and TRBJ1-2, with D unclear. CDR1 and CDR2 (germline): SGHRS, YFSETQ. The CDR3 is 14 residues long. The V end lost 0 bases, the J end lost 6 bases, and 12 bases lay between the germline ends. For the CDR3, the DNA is TGCGCCAGCAGCTTGGAGGCAGGAAGGAATGGCTACACCTTC. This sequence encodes CASSLEAGRNGYTF.

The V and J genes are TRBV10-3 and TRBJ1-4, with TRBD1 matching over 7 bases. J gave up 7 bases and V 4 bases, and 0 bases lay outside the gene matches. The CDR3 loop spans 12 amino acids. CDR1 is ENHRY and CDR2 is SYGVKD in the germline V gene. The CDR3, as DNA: TGTGCCATCAGTGGGGACAGTGAAAAACTGTTTTTT. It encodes CAISGDSEKLFF.

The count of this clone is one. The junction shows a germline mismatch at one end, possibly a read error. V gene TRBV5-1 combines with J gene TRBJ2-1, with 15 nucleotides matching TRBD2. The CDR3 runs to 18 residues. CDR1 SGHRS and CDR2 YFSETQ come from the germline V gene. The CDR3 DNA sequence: TGCGCCAGCAGCTACGGGACTAGCGGGAGGATAGGGTACAATGAGCAGCTCTTC. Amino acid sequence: CASSYGTSGRIGYNEQLF.

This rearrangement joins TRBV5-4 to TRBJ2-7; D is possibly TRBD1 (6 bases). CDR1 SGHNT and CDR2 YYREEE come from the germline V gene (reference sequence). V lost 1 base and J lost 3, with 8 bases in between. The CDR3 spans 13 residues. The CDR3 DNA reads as TGTGCCAGCAGCTTGCCACAGGGCTACGAGCAGTACTTC. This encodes CASSLPQGYEQYF. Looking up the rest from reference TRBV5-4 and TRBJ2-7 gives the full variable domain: ETGVTQSPTHLIKTRGQQVTLRCSSQSGHNTVSWYQQALGQGPQFIFQYYREEENGRGNFPPRFSGLQFPNYSSELNVNALELDDSALYLCASSLPQGYEQYFGPGTRLTVT.

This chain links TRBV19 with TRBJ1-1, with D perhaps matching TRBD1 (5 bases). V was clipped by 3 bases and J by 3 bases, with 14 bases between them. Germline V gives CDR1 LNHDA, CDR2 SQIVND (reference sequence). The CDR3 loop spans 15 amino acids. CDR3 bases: TGTGCCAGTAGTATTGGGGCAGACAGCCACACTGAAGCTTTCTTT. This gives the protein CASSIGADSHTEAFF. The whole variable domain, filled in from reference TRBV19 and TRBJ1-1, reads DGGITQSPKYLFRKEGQNVTLSCEQNLNHDAMYWYRQDPGQGLRLIYYSQIVNDFQKGDIAEGYSVSREKKESFPLTVTSAQKNPTAFYLCASSIGADSHTEAFFGQGTRLTVV.

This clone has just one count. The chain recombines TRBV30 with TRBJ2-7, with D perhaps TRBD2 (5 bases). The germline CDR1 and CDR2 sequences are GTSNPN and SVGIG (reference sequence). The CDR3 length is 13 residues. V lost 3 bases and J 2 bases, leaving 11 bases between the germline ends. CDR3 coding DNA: TGTGCCTGGAGCCAGCGGAGAACCTACGAGCAGTACTTC. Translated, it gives CAWSQRRTYEQYF.

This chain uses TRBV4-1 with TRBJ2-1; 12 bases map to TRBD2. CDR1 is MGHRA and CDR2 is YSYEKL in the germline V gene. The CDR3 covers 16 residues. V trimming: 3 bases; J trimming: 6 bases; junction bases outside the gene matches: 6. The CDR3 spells CASSQLRTSGTNEQFF. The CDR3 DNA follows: TGCGCCAGCAGCCAGCTGAGGACTAGCGGGACCAATGAGCAGTTCTTC.

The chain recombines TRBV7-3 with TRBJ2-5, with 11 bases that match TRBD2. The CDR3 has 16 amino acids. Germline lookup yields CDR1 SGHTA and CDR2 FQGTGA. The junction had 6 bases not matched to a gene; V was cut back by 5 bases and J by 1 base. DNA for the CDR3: TGTGCCAGCAGCGCGGGACTAGCGGCCTTCCAAGAGACCCAGTACTTC. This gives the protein CASSAGLAAFQETQYF.

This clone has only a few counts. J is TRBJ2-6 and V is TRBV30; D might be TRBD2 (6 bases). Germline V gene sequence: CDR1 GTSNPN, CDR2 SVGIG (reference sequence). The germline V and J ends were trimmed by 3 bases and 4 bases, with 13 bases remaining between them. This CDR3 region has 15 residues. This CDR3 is CAWSTGGSGANVLTF. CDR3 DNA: TGTGCCTGGAGCACCGGGGGATCAGGGGCCAACGTCCTGACTTTC.

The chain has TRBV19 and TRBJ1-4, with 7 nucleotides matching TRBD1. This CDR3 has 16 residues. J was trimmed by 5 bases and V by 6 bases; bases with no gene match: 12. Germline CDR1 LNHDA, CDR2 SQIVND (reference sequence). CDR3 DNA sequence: TGTGCCAGTAGGCAACACCCGGGACAGAAGAATGAAAAACTGTTTTTT. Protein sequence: CASRQHPGQKNEKLFF. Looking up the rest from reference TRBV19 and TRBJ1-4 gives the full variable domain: DGGITQSPKYLFRKEGQNVTLSCEQNLNHDAMYWYRQDPGQGLRLIYYSQIVNDFQKGDIAEGYSVSREKKESFPLTVTSAQKNPTAFYLCASRQHPGQKNEKLFFGSGTQLSVL.

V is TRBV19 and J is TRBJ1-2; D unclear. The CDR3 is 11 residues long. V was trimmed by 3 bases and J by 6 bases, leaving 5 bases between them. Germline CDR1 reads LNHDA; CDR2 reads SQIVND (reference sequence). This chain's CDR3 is CASSIRDGYTF. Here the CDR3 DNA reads TGTGCCAGTAGTATTCGGGATGGCTACACCTTC.

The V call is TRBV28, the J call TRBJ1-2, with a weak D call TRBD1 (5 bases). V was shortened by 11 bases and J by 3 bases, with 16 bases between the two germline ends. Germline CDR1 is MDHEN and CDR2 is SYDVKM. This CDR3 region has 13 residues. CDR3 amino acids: CASSGDGDYGYTF. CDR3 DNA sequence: TGTGCCTCCAGCGGGGACGGAGACTATGGCTACACCTTC.

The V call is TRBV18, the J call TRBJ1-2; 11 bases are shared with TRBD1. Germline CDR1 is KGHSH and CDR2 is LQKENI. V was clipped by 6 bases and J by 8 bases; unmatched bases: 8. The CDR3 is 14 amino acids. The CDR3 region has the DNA TGTGCCAGCTCTCAGGACAGGGGGCGAGGCGGCTACACCTTC. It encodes CASSQDRGRGGYTF.

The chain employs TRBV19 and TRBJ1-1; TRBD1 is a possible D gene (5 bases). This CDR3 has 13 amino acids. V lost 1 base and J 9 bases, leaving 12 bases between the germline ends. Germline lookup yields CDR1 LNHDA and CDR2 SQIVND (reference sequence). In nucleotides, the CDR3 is TGTGCCAGTAGTATAGTACGAGACAGCCAAGCTTTCTTT. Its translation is CASSIVRDSQAFF.

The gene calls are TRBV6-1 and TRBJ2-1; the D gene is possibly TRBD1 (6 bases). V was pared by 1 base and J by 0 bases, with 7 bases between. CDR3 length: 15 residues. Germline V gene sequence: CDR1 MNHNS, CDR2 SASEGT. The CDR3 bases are TGTGCCAGCAGTGAAGGGACAGTCTCCTACAATGAGCAGTTCTTC. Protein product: CASSEGTVSYNEQFF.

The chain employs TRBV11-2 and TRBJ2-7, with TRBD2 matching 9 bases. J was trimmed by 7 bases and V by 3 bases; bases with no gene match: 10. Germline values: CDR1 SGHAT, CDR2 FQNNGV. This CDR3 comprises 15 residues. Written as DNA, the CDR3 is TGTGCCAGCAGCTTCGGGATAGCGGGAGCGGTAGAGCAGTACTTC. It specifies CASSFGIAGAVEQYF.

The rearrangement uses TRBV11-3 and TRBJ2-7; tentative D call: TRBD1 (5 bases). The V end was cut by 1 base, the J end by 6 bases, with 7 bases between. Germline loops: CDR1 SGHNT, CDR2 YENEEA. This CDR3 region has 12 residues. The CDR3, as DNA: TGTGCCAGCAGCTTAGTGGACACCGAGCAGTACTTC. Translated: CASSLVDTEQYF.

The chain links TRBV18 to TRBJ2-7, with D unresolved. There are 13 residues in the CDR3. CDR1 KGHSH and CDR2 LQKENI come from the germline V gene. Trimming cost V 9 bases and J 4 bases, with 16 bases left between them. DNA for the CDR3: TGTGCCAGTTCCCCCCCTCAGTCGTACGAGCAGTACTTC. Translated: CASSPPQSYEQYF. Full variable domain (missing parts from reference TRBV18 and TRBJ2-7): NAGVMQNPRHLVRRRGQEARLRCSPMKGHSHVYWYRQLPEEGLKFMVYLQKENIIDESGMPKERFSAEFPKEGPSILRIQQVVRGDSAAYFCASSPPQSYEQYFGPGTRLTVT.

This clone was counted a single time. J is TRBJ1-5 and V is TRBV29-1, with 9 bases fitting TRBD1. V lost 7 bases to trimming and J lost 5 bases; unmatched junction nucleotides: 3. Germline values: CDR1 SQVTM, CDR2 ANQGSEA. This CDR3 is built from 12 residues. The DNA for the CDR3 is TGCAGCGCCCGACAGGGGGATCAGCCCCAGCATTTT. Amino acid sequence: CSARQGDQPQHF. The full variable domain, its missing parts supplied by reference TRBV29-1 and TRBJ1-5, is SAVISQKPSRDICQRGTSLTIQCQVDSQVTMMFWYRQQPGQSLTLIATANQGSEATYESGFVIDKFPISRPNLTFSTLTVSNMSPEDSSIYLCSARQGDQPQHFGDGTRLSIL.